Following are 21 T cell receptor beta chains from one sample sequenced in a study of blood T cells in healthy people across ages. With a J-beta primer mix and a sample-barcoded 5' primer, a second PCR ran about 7 to 12 cycles. MiXCR, run by TCRdb on the 5' RACE reads, gives a single entry per CDR3 protein. This table holds 720,000 or so distinct CDR3 sequences, 40% to 50% found once. The source material was blood. The receptors shown here come from a man at least 80 years old in good health.

This clonotype was counted only a few times. The rearrangement joins TRBV7-2 to TRBJ2-5, with 10 bases identical to TRBD2. V lost 5 bases and J lost 2; bases outside the gene matches: 5. CDR1 is SGHTA, CDR2 FQGNSA, per germline. The CDR3 totals 15 residues. The CDR3 is CASSPQRGGQETQYF. Written as DNA, the CDR3 is TGTGCCAGCAGCCCCCAGCGGGGGGGACAAGAGACCCAGTACTTC.

The chain uses TRBV29-1 and TRBJ2-7; D gene uncertain. The V gene's germline CDR1 is SQVTM and CDR2 ANQGSEA. With 6 bases removed from V and 3 bases from J, the gap between germline ends came to 6 bases. This CDR3 contains 10 residues. CDR3 protein: CSVNDYEQYF. CDR3 sequence (DNA): TGCAGCGTCAACGACTACGAGCAGTACTTC.

This clonotype was detected a few times. The rearrangement links TRBV20-1 to TRBJ2-1; 8 bases line up with TRBD1. Unmatched junction bases numbered 26, after V lost 6 bases and J lost 10 bases. CDR1 is DFQATT and CDR2 is SNEGSKA in the germline V gene (reference sequence). There are 18 residues in the CDR3. Here the CDR3 reads CSAPDRAPTGGLYREQFF. As DNA, the CDR3 is TGCAGTGCCCCGGACAGGGCCCCTACCGGGGGATTGTACAGGGAGCAGTTCTTC.

The chain recombines TRBV4-3 with TRBJ1-2; possible D gene TRBD1, 6 bases. Germline lookup yields CDR1 LGHNA and CDR2 YSLEER. The germline V and J ends were trimmed by 0 bases and 5 bases, with 16 bases remaining between them. The CDR3 covers 16 residues. CDR3 amino acids: CASSQDGGPSRYGYTF. CDR3 bases: TGCGCCAGCAGCCAAGATGGGGGGCCCTCACGATATGGCTACACCTTC.

This clonotype was recorded a few times. This sequence joins TRBV20-1 and TRBJ2-2, with 7 bases matching TRBD1. Germline CDR1 reads DFQATT; CDR2 reads SNEGSKA (reference sequence). The V and J ends lost 6 bases and 4 bases, in that order; junction bases with no gene match: 11. This CDR3 contains 15 residues. The CDR3 region has the DNA TGCAGTGCCCCACTCGCAGGGGGTATCACCGGGGAGCTGTTTTTT. Amino acids: CSAPLAGGITGELFF.

The CDR3 is CASSRNVGTRTDTQYF. CDR3 DNA: TGCGCCAGCAGCCGCAATGTCGGCACCCGCACAGATACGCAGTATTTT. The rearrangement uses TRBV4-3 and TRBJ2-3; D is ambiguous. Germline CDR1 reads LGHNA; CDR2 reads YSLEER. Trimming took off 4 bases at V and 1 base at J, with 15 bases between the two ends. The CDR3 is 16 amino acids.

Many counts were recorded for this clonotype. The CDR3 region is CASSQSRGGGYEQYF. CDR3 nucleotides: TGCGCCAGCAGCCAAAGTCGAGGGGGCGGATACGAGCAGTACTTC. The chain couples TRBV4-3 to TRBJ2-7, with TRBD1 identical over 7 bases. With 2 bases clipped from V and 4 bases from J, the junction kept 8 bases outside the gene matches. The CDR3 is 15 amino acids. Germline V gives CDR1 LGHNA, CDR2 YSLEER.

V usage is TRBV20-1 and J usage is TRBJ2-7; 8 bases align to TRBD2. The J call may be incorrect, as the DNA end agrees better with TRBJ2-5. CDR1 is DFQATT and CDR2 is SNEGSKA in the germline V gene (reference sequence). The CDR3 contains 15 residues. Here the CDR3 reads CSAKNRSGGLGTQYF. CDR3 bases: TGCAGTGCTAAAAATAGGTCGGGGGGGTTAGGGACCCAGTACTTC.

This clonotype was seen more than once but under ten times. CDR3 in DNA: TGCAGTGCTAGAGACTCCGGGACAGGGATGGAAAAACTGTTTTTT. Its protein is CSARDSGTGMEKLFF. The V and J genes are TRBV20-1 and TRBJ1-4; 9 nucleotides line up with TRBD1. After removal of 0 bases from V and 8 bases from J, the junction contained 7 bases not matched to a gene. Per germline, CDR1 DFQATT and CDR2 SNEGSKA (reference sequence). This CDR3 is built from 15 residues.

For this clonotype: Sequence at one end of the junction differs from germline and may be a read error. The V call is TRBV24-1, the J call TRBJ1-2; D is ambiguous. Germline lookup yields CDR1 KGHDR and CDR2 SFDVKD. The CDR3 is 14 residues long. CDR3: CATSDSGRTYGYTF. The CDR3 DNA follows: TGTGCCACCAGCGATTCGGGGAGGACCTATGGCTACACCTTC.

This sequence joins TRBV6-4 and TRBJ2-1; D unresolved. Trimming cost V 4 bases and J 9 bases, with 16 bases left between them. Per the germline V gene, CDR1 is MRHNA and CDR2 is SNTAGT. The CDR3 is made up of 14 amino acids. Here the CDR3 reads CASSGPRRVIEQFF. CDR3 sequence (DNA): TGTGCCAGCAGTGGGCCCCGTCGGGTGATTGAGCAGTTCTTC.

The table lists this clonotype with a few counts. The V and J genes are TRBV12-3 or TRBV12-4 and TRBJ1-1; 7 bases line up with TRBD1. The CDR3 totals 14 residues. V was clipped by 6 bases and J by 5 bases; unmatched bases: 9. For the CDR3, the DNA is TGTGCCAGCAGAGAGACAGGGAACCCTACTGAAGCTTTCTTT. It is translated as CASRETGNPTEAFF.

The rearrangement uses TRBV6-1 and TRBJ2-1; D gene uncertain. V lost 8 bases, J lost 7 bases, and 21 bases lay in between. Germline V lookup: CDR1 MNHNS, CDR2 SASEGT. The CDR3 runs to 15 residues. The CDR3 region is CASFPLARAVNEQFF. The CDR3 DNA reads TGTGCCAGCTTCCCCCTCGCCCGCGCCGTTAATGAGCAGTTCTTC.

As for this clonotype: A read error may produce the germline difference seen at one junction end. The CDR3 protein is CASSFRTGDQEAQYF. The CDR3 region has the DNA TGCGCCAGCAGTTTTAGGACAGGGGACCAAGAGGCCCAGTACTTC. The rearrangement joins TRBV5-1 to TRBJ2-5, with 9 bases matching TRBD1. From germline, CDR1 is SGHRS and CDR2 YFSETQ. CDR3 length: 15 residues.

A few counts support this clonotype. This chain uses TRBV4-1 with TRBJ1-2, with TRBD1 matching over 9 bases. The germline V gene encodes CDR1 MGHRA and CDR2 YSYEKL. The CDR3 totals 17 residues. V lost 0 bases to trimming and J lost 6 bases; unmatched junction nucleotides: 11. The CDR3 DNA sequence: TGCGCCAGCAGCCAAGATAAAGGGGGGGGACAGGGAGATGGCTACACCTTC. Translation: CASSQDKGGGQGDGYTF.

The chain links TRBV6-2 or TRBV6-3 to TRBJ2-7; D is tentatively TRBD1 or TRBD2 (5 bases each). From germline, CDR1 is MNHEY and CDR2 SVGEGT. V gave up 6 bases and J gave up 4 bases, with 22 bases separating them. The CDR3 is 16 amino acids. In DNA, the CDR3 is TGTGCCAGCAGCCGCCGGGACGGGGAGTTTAGGTACGAGCAGTACTTC. Encoded protein: CASSRRDGEFRYEQYF.

V usage is TRBV5-5 and J usage is TRBJ1-2; TRBD1 agrees at 7 bases. Germline trimming cut 4 bases from V and 2 bases from J; bases unmatched to any gene: 8. Looked up from germline, CDR1 is SGHKS and CDR2 is YYEKEE (reference sequence). The CDR3 extends over 15 amino acids. CDR3: CASSPATGMNYGYTF. CDR3 DNA: TGTGCCAGCAGCCCGGCGACAGGGATGAACTATGGCTACACCTTC.

In this sample, this clonotype turned up a few times. V and J are TRBV20-1 and TRBJ2-1; a possible D gene is TRBD2 (5 bases). The germline V and J ends were trimmed by 4 bases and 8 bases, with 15 bases remaining between them. CDR3 size: 13 residues. From germline, CDR1 is DFQATT and CDR2 SNEGSKA (reference sequence). CDR3 residues: CSANIGDLDEQFF. The CDR3 DNA reads as TGCAGTGCTAATATCGGGGATCTCGATGAGCAGTTCTTC.

The chain uses TRBV7-2 and TRBJ2-7; TRBD1 matches 11 bases. J was trimmed by 6 bases and V by 0 bases; bases with no gene match: 4. Germline CDR1 SGHTA, CDR2 FQGNSA. This CDR3 is built from 15 residues. CDR3 sequence: CASSLARTGGFEQYF. The DNA for the CDR3 is TGTGCCAGCAGCTTAGCCCGGACAGGGGGCTTCGAGCAGTACTTC. The variable domain in full, with the rest retrieved from reference TRBV7-2 and TRBJ2-7, is GAGVSQSPSNKVTEKGKDVELRCDPISGHTALYWYRQSLGQGLEFLIYFQGNSAPDKSGLPSDRFSAERTGGSVSTLTIQRTQQEDSAVYLCASSLARTGGFEQYFGPGTRLTVT.

The V call is TRBV7-9, the J call TRBJ1-5; 7 positions match TRBD1. Germline trimming cut 6 bases from V and 3 bases from J; bases unmatched to any gene: 8. CDR3 length equals 15 residues. Germline loops: CDR1 SEHNR, CDR2 FQNEAQ (reference sequence). The CDR3 reads CASSFGTVNNQPQHF. The CDR3 nucleotides read TGTGCCAGCAGTTTTGGGACAGTTAACAATCAGCCCCAGCATTTT.

In nucleotides, the CDR3 is TGTGCCAGCTCACCACGCCAGGGCCAAAACCAATTATATGGCTACACCTTC. Amino acids: CASSPRQGQNQLYGYTF. V gene TRBV18 combines with J gene TRBJ1-2; possibly TRBD1 for D (5 bases). The CDR3 is 17 amino acids. The V end lost 1 base, the J end lost 5 bases, and 20 bases lay between the germline ends. In germline, CDR1 is KGHSH, CDR2 LQKENI.